The TCR beta chain described here comes from a study of blood T cell repertoires in COVID-19. Across the whole study: There were acute and convalescent COVID-19 samples, and they came from the United States, Italy and Spain. PBMCs, B-cell-depleted T cells, or T cells provided the cDNA or gDNA that made up the material.

In the original processing: Amplification of reference gene primers provided the estimated nucleated cell counts. Repertoires were generated with immunoSEQ multiplex PCR, while TCRdb's copy carries only in-frame clones and drops some. Clonal size and the V and J genes are those of that table, whereas D and trimming came from the DNA. The sample holds 200,000 to 250,000 clones, roughly 90% seen once. Between the trimmed V and J ends, which lost 2 bases and 1 base, there was a span of 12 bases. In germline, CDR1 is SEHNR, CDR2 FQNEAQ (reference sequence). The CDR3 consists of 16 residues. Sequenced input: peripheral blood. The TCR originated in a woman aged 55-70 years with acute or convalescent COVID-19. The chain combines TRBV7-9 with TRBJ1-5, with D perhaps TRBD1 (5 bases). The CDR3 DNA reads TGTGCCAGCAGCTTATCCCGGGGGGGGAGCAATCAGCCCCAGCATTTT. It is translated as CASSLSRGGSNQPQHF.